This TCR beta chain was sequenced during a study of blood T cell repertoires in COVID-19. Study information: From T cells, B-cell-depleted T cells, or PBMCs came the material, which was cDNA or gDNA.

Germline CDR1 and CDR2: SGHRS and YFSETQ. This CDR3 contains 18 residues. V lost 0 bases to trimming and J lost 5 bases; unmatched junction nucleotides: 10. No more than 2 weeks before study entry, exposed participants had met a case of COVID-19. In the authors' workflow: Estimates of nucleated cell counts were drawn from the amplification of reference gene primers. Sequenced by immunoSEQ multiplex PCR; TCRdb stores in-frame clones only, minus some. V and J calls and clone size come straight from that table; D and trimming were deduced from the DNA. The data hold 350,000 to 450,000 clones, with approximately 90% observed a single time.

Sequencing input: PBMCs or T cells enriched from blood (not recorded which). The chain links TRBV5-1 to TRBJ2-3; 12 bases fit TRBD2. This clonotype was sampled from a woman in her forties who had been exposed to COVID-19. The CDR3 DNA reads TGCGCCAGCAGCTTGGCCGGGACTAGCGGGCCAGGCCAAGATACGCAGTATTTT. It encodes CASSLAGTSGPGQDTQYF. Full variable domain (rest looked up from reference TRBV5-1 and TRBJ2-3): KAGVTQTPRYLIKTRGQQVTLSCSPISGHRSVSWYQQTPGQGLQFLFEYFSETQRNKGNFPGRFSGRQFSNSRSEMNVSTLELGDSALYLCASSLAGTSGPGQDTQYFGPGTRLTVL.